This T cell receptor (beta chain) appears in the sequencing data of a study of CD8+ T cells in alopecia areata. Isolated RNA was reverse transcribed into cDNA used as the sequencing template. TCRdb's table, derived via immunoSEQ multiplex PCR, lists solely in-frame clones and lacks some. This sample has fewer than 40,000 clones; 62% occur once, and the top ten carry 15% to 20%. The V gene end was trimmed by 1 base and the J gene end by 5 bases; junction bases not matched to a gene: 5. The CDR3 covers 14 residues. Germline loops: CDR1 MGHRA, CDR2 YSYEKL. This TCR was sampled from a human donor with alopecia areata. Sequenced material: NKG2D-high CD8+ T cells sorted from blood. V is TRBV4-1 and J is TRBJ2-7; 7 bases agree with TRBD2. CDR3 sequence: CASSQAVAGDEQYF. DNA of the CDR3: TGCGCCAGCAGCCAAGCAGTGGCGGGGGACGAGCAGTACTTC.